This T cell receptor beta chain was sequenced for a study of T cell responses to AZD1222 COVID-19 vaccine. Across the study: Both about-4-week and about-12-week second-dose recipients were combined. Whole-study findings and limits: Seropositivity was recorded at baseline in only a handful of AZD1222 recipients. Increased Spike-specific TCR breadth and depth were observed after two AZD1222 doses.

CDR1 and CDR2 (germline): MDHEN, SYDVKM. This CDR3 comprises 17 residues. V shed 5 bases and J 0 bases; nucleotides not matched to a gene: 11. For this clone: Its antigen is unknown.

Assay used: immunoSEQ multiplex PCR; TCRdb lists only in-frame clones, some missing. The table includes some 50,000 clones, about 86% detected once. The source is an adult in good health. Sequences were derived from peripheral blood, sampled on day 0 of AZD1222 vaccination. The chain couples TRBV28 to TRBJ1-1; 8 nucleotides align to TRBD1. The CDR3 loop reads CASSAPTGAHMNTEAFF. The CDR3 coding sequence is TGTGCCAGCAGTGCACCGACAGGGGCGCACATGAACACTGAAGCTTTCTTT.